What follows are 6 T cell receptor beta chains derived from one specimen sequenced in a study of identical twins (dated by TCRdb to 2016 to 2017). The receptor library was made with 5' RACE. Instrument on record: Illumina HiSeq 2000. The public reads were reanalyzed by TCRdb: fastp trimming at Q25, MiXCR alignment, in-frame beta chains only. Here each entry gathers all rows of one CDR3 protein and keeps the most common genes and DNA. This sample comprises roughly 280,000 distinct CDR3 sequences, roughly 10% of them detected only once. The top ten constitute roughly 7% of the sample. A further study also used this sample, focusing on yellow fever vaccine responses in identical twins.

The specimen was CD8+ T cells sorted from blood. These receptor sequences come from a woman between 18 and 29 years old in good health.

This clonotype was found a few times. One end of the junction does not line up with germline, which may come from a read error. This chain uses TRBV7-7 with TRBJ2-5; TRBD1 agrees at 10 bases. The CDR3 runs to 15 residues. CDR1 is SSHAT and CDR2 is FNYEAQ in the germline V gene (reference sequence). The CDR3: CASSFPDRGEETQYF. The CDR3 coding sequence is TGTGCTAGCAGCTTTCCGGACAGGGGGGAGGAGACCCAGTACTTC.

This clonotype was counted only a few times. The chain combines TRBV27 with TRBJ1-2; 9 bases map to TRBD1. The CDR3 length is 14 residues. V was pared by 2 bases and J by 5 bases, with 3 bases of the junction left unmatched. Germline V gives CDR1 MNHEY, CDR2 SMNVEV (reference sequence). CDR3 sequence reads: CASSLRGQGYGYTF. The CDR3 DNA follows: TGTGCCAGCAGTTTACGGGGACAGGGTTATGGCTACACCTTC.

The chain has TRBV4-1 and TRBJ2-5; D gene unclear. Germline V gives CDR1 MGHRA, CDR2 YSYEKL. The CDR3 is 14 amino acids. Trimming removed 1 base from V and 4 bases from J, with 10 bases in between. In DNA form, the CDR3 reads TGCGCCAGCAGCCAAGTTACGGTGGGAGAGACCCAGTACTTC. Its protein is CASSQVTVGETQYF.

In this sample, this clonotype turned up many times. This chain connects TRBV29-1 to TRBJ2-7; D remains ambiguous. The CDR3 consists of 13 residues. Germline CDR1 is SQVTM and CDR2 is ANQGSEA. Trimming shortened V by 1 base and J by 4 bases, and 11 bases separated the two germline ends. The CDR3, as DNA: TGCAGCGTTGAAGGGACCTCCCGATACGAGCAGTACTTC. Residues: CSVEGTSRYEQYF.

The J gene is TRBJ2-7, the V gene TRBV19; tentatively, D is TRBD2 (5 bases). The CDR3 consists of 14 residues. Germline values: CDR1 LNHDA, CDR2 SQIVND (reference sequence). V lost 9 bases to trimming and J lost 0 bases, with 15 bases between them. As DNA, the CDR3 is TGTGCCAGCGCTCCAGCGGTGAGCTCCTACGAGCAGTACTTC. Translating it yields CASAPAVSSYEQYF.

This chain joins TRBV29-1 and TRBJ2-4; 9 nucleotides align to TRBD1. V dropped 6 bases and J dropped 7; count of bases not matched to a gene: 4. The germline V gene has CDR1 SQVTM and CDR2 ANQGSEA. The CDR3 extends over 12 amino acids. The CDR3 reads CSVGTGLNIQYF. The DNA for the CDR3 is TGCAGCGTCGGGACAGGGTTGAACATTCAGTACTTC.